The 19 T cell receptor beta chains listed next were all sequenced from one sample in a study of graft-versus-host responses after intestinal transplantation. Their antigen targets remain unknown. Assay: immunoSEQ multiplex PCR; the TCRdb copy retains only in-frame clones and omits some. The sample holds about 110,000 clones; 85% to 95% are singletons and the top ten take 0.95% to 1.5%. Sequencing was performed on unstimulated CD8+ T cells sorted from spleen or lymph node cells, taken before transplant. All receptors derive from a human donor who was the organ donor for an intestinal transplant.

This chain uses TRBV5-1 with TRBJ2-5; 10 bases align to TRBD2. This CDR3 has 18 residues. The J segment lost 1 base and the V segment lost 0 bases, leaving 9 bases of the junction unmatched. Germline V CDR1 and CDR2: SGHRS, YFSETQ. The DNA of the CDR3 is TGCGCCAGCAGCTTGGTTACAAGACTAGCGGGTTCCCAAGAGACCCAGTACTTC. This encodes CASSLVTRLAGSQETQYF.

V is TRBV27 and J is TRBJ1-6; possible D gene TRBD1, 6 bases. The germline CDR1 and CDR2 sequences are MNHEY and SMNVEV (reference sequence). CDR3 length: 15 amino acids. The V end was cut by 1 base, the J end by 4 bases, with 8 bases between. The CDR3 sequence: CASSLYGQYNSPLHF. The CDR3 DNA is TGTGCCAGCAGTTTATATGGACAGTATAATTCACCCCTCCACTTT.

The CDR3 coding sequence is TGTGCCAGCAGTTTATCCCCGGGGCAGGGGGCGGGCTACACCTTC. Its protein product is CASSLSPGQGAGYTF. The J gene is TRBJ1-2, the V gene TRBV27, with 8 bases identical to TRBD1. With V trimmed by 0 bases and J by 8 bases, 8 bases remained unmatched. The CDR3 is 15 residues long. Germline CDR1 is MNHEY and CDR2 is SMNVEV (reference sequence).

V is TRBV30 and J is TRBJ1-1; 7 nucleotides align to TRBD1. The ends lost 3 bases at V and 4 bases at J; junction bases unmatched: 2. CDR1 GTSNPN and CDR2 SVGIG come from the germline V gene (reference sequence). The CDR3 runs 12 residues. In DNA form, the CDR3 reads TGTGCCTGGAGGCAGGGGGGCACTGAAGCTTTCTTT. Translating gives CAWRQGGTEAFF. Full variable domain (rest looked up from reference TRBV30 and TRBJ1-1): SQTIHQWPATLVQPVGSPLSLECTVEGTSNPNLYWYRQAAGRGLQLLFYSVGIGQISSEVPQNLSASRPQDRQFILSSKKLLLSDSGFYLCAWRQGGTEAFFGQGTRLTVV.

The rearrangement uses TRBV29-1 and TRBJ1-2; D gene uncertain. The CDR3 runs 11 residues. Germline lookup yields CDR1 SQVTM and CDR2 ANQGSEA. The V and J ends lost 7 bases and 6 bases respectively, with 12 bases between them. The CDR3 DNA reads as TGCAGCGCCTCCGGTTCAGATGGCTACACCTTC. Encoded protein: CSASGSDGYTF.

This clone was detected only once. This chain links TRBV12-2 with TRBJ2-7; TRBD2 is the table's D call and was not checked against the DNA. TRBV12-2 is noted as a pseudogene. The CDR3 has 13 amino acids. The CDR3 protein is CASRLTSSYEQYF. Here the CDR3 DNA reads TGTGCAAGTCGCTTGACTAGCTCCTACGAGCAGTACTTC.

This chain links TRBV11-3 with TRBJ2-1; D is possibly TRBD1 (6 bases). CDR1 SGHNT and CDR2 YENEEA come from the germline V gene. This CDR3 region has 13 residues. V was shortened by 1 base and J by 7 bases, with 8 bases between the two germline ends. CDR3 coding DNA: TGTGCCAGCAGCTTAGGGACAGTAAATGAGCAGTTCTTC. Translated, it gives CASSLGTVNEQFF.

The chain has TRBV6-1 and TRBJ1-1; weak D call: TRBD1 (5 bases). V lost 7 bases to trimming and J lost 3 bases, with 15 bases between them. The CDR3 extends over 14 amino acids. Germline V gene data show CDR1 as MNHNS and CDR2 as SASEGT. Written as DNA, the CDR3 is TGTGCCAGCACCCATAAGGGGTGGTACACTGAAGCTTTCTTT. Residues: CASTHKGWYTEAFF.

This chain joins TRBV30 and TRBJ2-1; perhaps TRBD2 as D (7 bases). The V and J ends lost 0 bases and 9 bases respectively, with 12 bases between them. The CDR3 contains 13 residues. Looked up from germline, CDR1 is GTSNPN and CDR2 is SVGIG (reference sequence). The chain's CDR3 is CAWSVLGGAEQFF. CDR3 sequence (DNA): TGTGCCTGGAGTGTACTGGGGGGGGCTGAGCAGTTCTTC.

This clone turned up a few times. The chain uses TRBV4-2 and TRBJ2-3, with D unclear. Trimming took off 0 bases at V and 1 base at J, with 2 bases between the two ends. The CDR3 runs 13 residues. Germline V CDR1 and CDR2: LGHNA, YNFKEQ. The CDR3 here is CASSQDRTDTQYF. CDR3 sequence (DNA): TGTGCCAGCAGCCAAGATCGCACAGATACGCAGTATTTT.

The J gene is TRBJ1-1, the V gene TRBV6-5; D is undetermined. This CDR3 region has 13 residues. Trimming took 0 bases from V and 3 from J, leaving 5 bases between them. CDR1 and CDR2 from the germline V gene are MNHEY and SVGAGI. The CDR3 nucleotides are TGTGCCAGCAGTTACTCAGGGTACACTGAAGCTTTCTTT. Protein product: CASSYSGYTEAFF.

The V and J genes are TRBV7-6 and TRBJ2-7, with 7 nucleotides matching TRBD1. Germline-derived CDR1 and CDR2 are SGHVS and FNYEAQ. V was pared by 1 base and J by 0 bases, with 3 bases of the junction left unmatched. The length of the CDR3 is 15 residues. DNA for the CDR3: TGTGCCAGCAGCTTAGAGCCAGGGGGCTCCTACGAGCAGTACTTC. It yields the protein CASSLEPGGSYEQYF.

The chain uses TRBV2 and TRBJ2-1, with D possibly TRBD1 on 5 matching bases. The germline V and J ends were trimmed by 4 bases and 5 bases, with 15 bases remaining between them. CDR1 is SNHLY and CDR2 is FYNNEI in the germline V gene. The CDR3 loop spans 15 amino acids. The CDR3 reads CASSVSTDTNNEQFF. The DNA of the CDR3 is TGTGCCAGCAGTGTTTCGACAGACACCAACAATGAGCAGTTCTTC.

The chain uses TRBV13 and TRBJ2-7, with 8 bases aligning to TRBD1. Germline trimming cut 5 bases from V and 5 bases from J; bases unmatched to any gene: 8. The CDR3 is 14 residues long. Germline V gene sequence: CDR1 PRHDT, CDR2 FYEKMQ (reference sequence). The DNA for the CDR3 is TGTGCCAGCAGCGGCGACAGGGGAAGGGACGAGCAGTACTTC. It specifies CASSGDRGRDEQYF.

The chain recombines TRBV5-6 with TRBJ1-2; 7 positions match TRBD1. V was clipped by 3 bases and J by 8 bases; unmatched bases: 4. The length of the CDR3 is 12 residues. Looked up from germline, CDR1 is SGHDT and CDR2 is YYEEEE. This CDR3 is CASSYPQGGYTF. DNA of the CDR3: TGTGCCAGCAGCTACCCACAGGGGGGCTACACCTTC.

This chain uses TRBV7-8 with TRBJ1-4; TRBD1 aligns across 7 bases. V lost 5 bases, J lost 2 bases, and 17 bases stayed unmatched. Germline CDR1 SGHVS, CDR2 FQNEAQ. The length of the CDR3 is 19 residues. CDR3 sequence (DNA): TGTGCCAGCAGCCATCTCGGGACAGCGGTAGGAGAGACTAATGAAAAACTGTTTTTT. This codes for CASSHLGTAVGETNEKLFF.

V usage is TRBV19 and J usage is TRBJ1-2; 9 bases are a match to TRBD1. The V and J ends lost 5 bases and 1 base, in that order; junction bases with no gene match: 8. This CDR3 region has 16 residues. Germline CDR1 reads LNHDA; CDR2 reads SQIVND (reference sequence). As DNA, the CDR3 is TGTGCCAGTAGTCCGGGACAGGGCGTCCTTAACTATGGCTACACCTTC. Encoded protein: CASSPGQGVLNYGYTF.

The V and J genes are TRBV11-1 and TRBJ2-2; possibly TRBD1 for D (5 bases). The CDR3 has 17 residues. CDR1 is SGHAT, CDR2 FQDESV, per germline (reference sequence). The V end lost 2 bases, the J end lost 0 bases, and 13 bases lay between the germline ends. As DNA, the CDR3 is TGTGCCAGCAGCTTAAATTGGGGCTGGCCGAACACCGGGGAGCTGTTTTTT. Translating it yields CASSLNWGWPNTGELFF.

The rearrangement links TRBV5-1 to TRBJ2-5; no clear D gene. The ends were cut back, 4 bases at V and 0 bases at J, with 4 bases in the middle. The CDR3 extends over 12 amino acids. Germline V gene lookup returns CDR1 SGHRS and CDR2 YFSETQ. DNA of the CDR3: TGCGCCAGCAGCCAAGACCAAGAGACCCAGTACTTC. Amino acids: CASSQDQETQYF.